Detailed here is one TCR beta chain. Its matching antigen is unknown. The CDR3 loop spans 15 amino acids. J gave up 4 bases and V 4 bases, and 6 bases lay outside the gene matches. Germline CDR1 and CDR2: SEHNR and FQNEAQ (reference sequence). This sample was taken from a study of cytomegalovirus exposure and HLA in healthy donors. Findings and caveats of the study: Using the classifier, cytomegalovirus status was reportedly diagnosed with high specificity and sensitivity. A missense variant in DCLRE1C was later tied to TCR beta V- and J-gene trimming. Most subjects had HLA-A and HLA-B alleles reportedly predicted accurately by TCR beta sequences.

The PCR contained 60 Vbeta and 13 Jbeta primers. Some clones are missing from TCRdb's copy, which holds only in-frame ones; the method was immunoSEQ multiplex PCR. The sample contains about 150,000 clones, 50% to 75% of which appear only once. Sequenced input: PBMCs. The clonotype comes from a woman aged 30 to 39 in good health and CMV-seropositive. V usage is TRBV7-9 and J usage is TRBJ1-1, with 10 bases that match TRBD1. The CDR3 nucleotides are TGTGCCAGCAGCTCGAGACAGGGGGCGGCCACTGAAGCTTTCTTT. It specifies CASSSRQGAATEAFF.